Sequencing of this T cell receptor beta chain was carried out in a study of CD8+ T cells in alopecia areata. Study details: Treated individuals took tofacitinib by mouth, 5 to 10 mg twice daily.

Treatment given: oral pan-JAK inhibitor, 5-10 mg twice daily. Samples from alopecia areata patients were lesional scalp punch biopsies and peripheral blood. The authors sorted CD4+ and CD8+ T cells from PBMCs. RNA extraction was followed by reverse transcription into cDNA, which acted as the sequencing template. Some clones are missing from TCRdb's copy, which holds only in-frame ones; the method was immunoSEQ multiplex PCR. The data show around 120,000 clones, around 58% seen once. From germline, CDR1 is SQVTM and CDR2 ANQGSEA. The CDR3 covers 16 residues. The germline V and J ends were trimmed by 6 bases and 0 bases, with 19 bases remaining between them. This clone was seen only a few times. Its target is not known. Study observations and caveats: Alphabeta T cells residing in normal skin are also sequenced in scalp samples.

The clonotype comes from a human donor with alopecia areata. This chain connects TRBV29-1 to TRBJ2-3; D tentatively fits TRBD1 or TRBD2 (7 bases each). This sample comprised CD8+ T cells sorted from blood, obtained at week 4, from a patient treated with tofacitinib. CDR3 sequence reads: CSVLSPGGDSTDTQYF. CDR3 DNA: TGCAGCGTCCTCAGCCCAGGGGGGGATAGCACAGATACGCAGTATTTT.